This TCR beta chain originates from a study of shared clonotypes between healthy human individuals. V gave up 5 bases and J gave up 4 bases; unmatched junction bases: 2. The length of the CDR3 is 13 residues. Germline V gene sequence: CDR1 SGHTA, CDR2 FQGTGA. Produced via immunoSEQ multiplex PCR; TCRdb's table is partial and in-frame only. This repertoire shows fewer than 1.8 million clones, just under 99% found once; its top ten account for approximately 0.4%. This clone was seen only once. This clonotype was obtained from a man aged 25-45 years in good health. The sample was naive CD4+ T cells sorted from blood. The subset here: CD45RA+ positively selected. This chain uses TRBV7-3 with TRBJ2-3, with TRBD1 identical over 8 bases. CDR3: CASSTQGADTQYF. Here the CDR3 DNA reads TGTGCCAGCAGCACACAGGGGGCAGATACGCAGTATTTT.